Below, 29 T cell receptor beta chains from the same sample are listed, as sequenced in a study of blood T cell repertoires in COVID-19. Using immunoSEQ multiplex PCR, the repertoire was profiled, and TCRdb retains in-frame clones only, with some absent. The sample contains around 43,000 clones, 80% of which appear only once. The material sequenced was peripheral blood. The receptors derive from a man aged 65 to 85 with acute or convalescent COVID-19.

The rearrangement links TRBV3-1 (or the pseudogene TRBV3-2) to TRBJ1-6; 7 bases line up with TRBD1. CDR1 is LGHDT and CDR2 is YNNKEL in the germline V gene (reference sequence). The CDR3 length is 14 residues. Losses at the gene ends were 4 bases for V and 7 bases for J; bases not matched to a gene: 4. Here the CDR3 DNA reads TGTGCCAGCAGCCCACAGGGGAGCAATTCACCCCTCCACTTT. It is translated as CASSPQGSNSPLHF.

The J gene is TRBJ2-5, the V gene TRBV30, with 8 bases that match TRBD1. Per the germline V gene, CDR1 is GTSNPN and CDR2 is SVGIG (reference sequence). This CDR3 region has 16 residues. V dropped 4 bases and J dropped 13; count of bases not matched to a gene: 23. For the CDR3, the DNA is TGTGCCTGGAAAGTCAATACCAAAAGACTTCGGGACAGGAGGTACTTC. Its translation is CAWKVNTKRLRDRRYF.

This clone was observed a handful of times. The rearrangement joins TRBV19 to TRBJ1-1, with 7 bases aligning to TRBD1. The V gene's germline CDR1 is LNHDA and CDR2 SQIVND (reference sequence). Trimming removed 5 bases from V and 4 bases from J; junction bases left unmatched: 19. The CDR3 is made up of 18 amino acids. CDR3 nucleotides: TGTGCCAGTAGTTCTTACAGGGGCCCGACAACTCGGAGCACTGAAGCTTTCTTT. This gives the protein CASSSYRGPTTRSTEAFF.

The chain carries TRBV3-1 (or the pseudogene TRBV3-2) and TRBJ1-5, with a possible D match to TRBD1 (5 bases). The CDR3 contains 13 residues. V dropped 4 bases and J dropped 11 bases, with 15 bases sitting between them. Germline CDR1 is LGHDT and CDR2 is YNNKEL (reference sequence). The CDR3 DNA sequence: TGTGCCAGCAGCCCCTTTGGGGCGGTGGCCCAGCATTTT. It yields the protein CASSPFGAVAQHF.

The chain links TRBV5-6 to TRBJ1-2; D gene unclear. Trimming left V 0 bases short and J 2 bases short, with 8 bases between. Germline loops: CDR1 SGHDT, CDR2 YYEEEE. This CDR3 comprises 14 residues. CDR3: CASSLGPGNYGYTF. CDR3 sequence (DNA): TGTGCCAGCAGCTTGGGCCCGGGAAACTATGGCTACACCTTC.

J is TRBJ1-1 and V is TRBV7-2; 10 positions match TRBD1. Germline V gene lookup returns CDR1 SGHTA and CDR2 FQGNSA. Unmatched junction bases numbered 12, after V lost 2 bases and J lost 12 bases. The CDR3 extends over 15 amino acids. The DNA for the CDR3 is TGTGCCAGCAGCTTAAGCCTGACAGGGGGCGCAGGAACTTTCTTT. Translating gives CASSLSLTGGAGTFF.

The V call is TRBV10-3, the J call TRBJ1-1; a possible D gene is TRBD1 (6 bases). This CDR3 has 15 amino acids. Germline-derived CDR1 and CDR2 are ENHRY and SYGVKD. The V and J ends lost 5 bases and 1 base respectively, with 14 bases between them. The CDR3 region is CAISPQTTGNTEAFF. DNA of the CDR3: TGTGCCATCAGTCCACAAACGACAGGGAACACTGAAGCTTTCTTT.

The chain joins TRBV4-2 to TRBJ2-5; 7 bases are a match to TRBD1. CDR1 is LGHNA and CDR2 is YNFKEQ in the germline V gene. This CDR3 comprises 17 residues. The V and J ends lost 1 base and 2 bases, in that order; junction bases with no gene match: 10. The CDR3 DNA is TGTGCCAGCAGCCAAGGGGAGACAGGGTGGGATCAAGAGACCCAGTACTTC. Its translation: CASSQGETGWDQETQYF.

V usage is TRBV6-5 and J usage is TRBJ1-6; D remains ambiguous. Trimming left V 0 bases short and J 7 bases short, with 10 bases between. From germline, CDR1 is MNHEY and CDR2 SVGAGI. The CDR3 is 15 amino acids. CDR3 region: CASSYSITNNSPLHF. CDR3 coding DNA: TGTGCCAGCAGTTACTCGATCACTAACAATTCACCCCTCCACTTT.

The rearrangement joins TRBV5-6 to TRBJ2-2; 7 nucleotides align to TRBD1. In germline, CDR1 is SGHDT, CDR2 YYEEEE. The CDR3 is made up of 13 amino acids. V shed 3 bases and J 4 bases; nucleotides not matched to a gene: 0. CDR3: CASSSGGTGELFF. Here the CDR3 DNA reads TGTGCCAGCAGCTCAGGGGGCACCGGGGAGCTGTTTTTT. The full variable domain, in which reference TRBV5-6 and TRBJ2-2 provide the parts outside the CDR3, is DAGVTQSPTHLIKTRGQQVTLRCSPKSGHDTVSWYQQALGQGPQFIFQYYEEEERQRGNFPDRFSGHQFPNYSSELNVNALLLGDSALYLCASSSGGTGELFFGEGSRLTVL.

The chain recombines TRBV7-9 with TRBJ1-4; D is unclear. There are 15 residues in the CDR3. Germline V gene sequence: CDR1 SEHNR, CDR2 FQNEAQ (reference sequence). Trimming stripped 5 bases from V and 2 bases from J, with 12 bases between. The CDR3 protein is CASSPSTGTNEKLFF. CDR3 in DNA: TGTGCCAGCAGCCCTAGTACCGGGACTAATGAAAAACTGTTTTTT.

Here the CDR3 reads CASSQGDRGGKLFF. The CDR3 DNA reads TGTGCCAGCAGCCAAGGGGACAGGGGTGGAAAACTGTTTTTT. The rearrangement joins TRBV3-1 (or the pseudogene TRBV3-2) to TRBJ1-4; 10 nucleotides match TRBD1. The germline CDR1 and CDR2 sequences are LGHDT and YNNKEL (reference sequence). Trimming cost V 1 base and J 10 bases; bases outside gene matches: 3. The CDR3 is made up of 14 amino acids.

This chain connects TRBV14 to TRBJ1-1; no definite D call. V was cut by 2 bases and J by 6 bases, with 10 bases left in between. The CDR3 covers 13 residues. Germline V lookup: CDR1 SGHDN, CDR2 FVKESK. The CDR3: CASSQNYRAEAFF. In DNA, the CDR3 is TGTGCCAGCAGCCAAAATTATCGGGCTGAAGCTTTCTTT.

The rearrangement uses TRBV6-2 or TRBV6-3 and TRBJ2-7, with a weak D call TRBD2 (5 bases). V lost 9 bases and J lost 1, with 16 bases in between. Germline V lookup: CDR1 MNHEY, CDR2 SVGEGT. CDR3 length equals 14 residues. The CDR3 bases are TGTGCCAGTAGCCTGCGGGTTAGTTCCTACGAGCAGTACTTC. This gives the protein CASSLRVSSYEQYF.

The chain has TRBV25-1 and TRBJ1-5; 8 bases map to TRBD1. After removal of 4 bases from V and 3 bases from J, the junction contained 5 bases not matched to a gene. CDR1 MGHDK and CDR2 SYGVNS come from the germline V gene. The CDR3 sequence is 15 residues long. The CDR3 nucleotides read TGTGCCAGCAGTGTCGGACAGGGAAACAATCAGCCCCAGCATTTT. Translating gives CASSVGQGNNQPQHF.

The chain links TRBV14 to TRBJ1-6; 7 nucleotides line up with TRBD1. CDR3 size: 14 residues. V lost 4 bases and J lost 10; bases outside the gene matches: 7. CDR1 and CDR2 from the germline V gene are SGHDN and FVKESK. Here the CDR3 DNA reads TGTGCCAGCAGCCCGGGAAGGGGGCGATCACCCCTCCACTTT. Encoded protein: CASSPGRGRSPLHF.

V gene TRBV3-1 (or the pseudogene TRBV3-2) combines with J gene TRBJ1-1; D is unresolved. The CDR3 has 12 residues. CDR1 is LGHDT, CDR2 YNNKEL, per germline (reference sequence). Trimming took 6 bases from V and 2 from J, leaving 7 bases between them. The CDR3 DNA reads TGTGCCAGCAGGGGCGCTAACACTGAAGCTTTCTTT. Protein sequence: CASRGANTEAFF.

The V call is TRBV6-2 or TRBV6-3, the J call TRBJ1-3; 8 bases line up with TRBD1. Germline V lookup: CDR1 MNHEY, CDR2 SVGEGT. The CDR3 has 15 amino acids. The trim removed 5 bases at V and 2 bases at J, leaving 5 bases unmatched. The CDR3 DNA is TGTGCCAGCAGTCGAGACAGGGGAACTGGAAACACCATATATTTT. Translation: CASSRDRGTGNTIYF.

The chain has TRBV7-2 and TRBJ1-1, with no clear D. V lost 4 bases to trimming and J lost 3 bases, with 3 bases between them. CDR3 length: 11 amino acids. Germline values: CDR1 SGHTA, CDR2 FQGNSA. CDR3 loop: CASSSDTEAFF. CDR3 coding DNA: TGTGCCAGCAGCTCGGACACTGAAGCTTTCTTT.

The rearrangement links TRBV14 to TRBJ2-1; 7 positions agree with TRBD2. This CDR3 spans 13 amino acids. Germline V gene lookup returns CDR1 SGHDN and CDR2 FVKESK. The V segment lost 4 bases and the J segment 8 bases; nucleotides outside the gene matches: 5. The chain's CDR3 is CASSPPGGDEQFF. The CDR3 DNA reads as TGTGCCAGCAGCCCGCCGGGGGGTGATGAGCAGTTCTTC. Combining the CDR3 with reference TRBV14 and TRBJ2-1 gives the whole variable domain EAGVTQFPSHSVIEKGQTVTLRCDPISGHDNLYWYRRVMGKEIKFLLHFVKESKQDESGMPNNRFLAERTGGTYSTLKVQPAELEDSGVYFCASSPPGGDEQFFGPGTRLTVL.

This chain joins TRBV3-1 (or the pseudogene TRBV3-2) and TRBJ2-1; TRBD2 matches at 14 bases. J gave up 4 bases and V 4 bases, and 3 bases lay outside the gene matches. Germline CDR1 and CDR2: LGHDT and YNNKEL (reference sequence). The CDR3 is made up of 16 amino acids. The CDR3 spells CASSLGTSGGYNEQFF. The CDR3 coding sequence is TGTGCCAGCAGCCTAGGGACTAGCGGGGGTTACAATGAGCAGTTCTTC.

The V and J genes are TRBV5-6 and TRBJ1-1; 8 bases fit TRBD1. CDR1 SGHDT and CDR2 YYEEEE come from the germline V gene. J lost 2 bases, V lost 4 bases, and 7 bases had no gene match. The CDR3 contains 15 residues. CDR3 sequence: CASSEPTGVNTEAFF. The CDR3 DNA follows: TGTGCCAGCAGCGAACCGACAGGGGTTAACACTGAAGCTTTCTTT. Complete variable domain (other parts from reference TRBV5-6 and TRBJ1-1): DAGVTQSPTHLIKTRGQQVTLRCSPKSGHDTVSWYQQALGQGPQFIFQYYEEEERQRGNFPDRFSGHQFPNYSSELNVNALLLGDSALYLCASSEPTGVNTEAFFGQGTRLTVV.

The rearrangement uses TRBV7-2 and TRBJ1-5, with D unresolved. Trimming pared 2 bases from V and 5 bases from J, leaving 10 bases between. The CDR3 extends over 14 amino acids. The V gene's germline CDR1 is SGHTA and CDR2 FQGNSA. CDR3 DNA: TGTGCCAGCAGCTTATCGGCCGGGTATCAGCCCCAGCATTTT. Protein product: CASSLSAGYQPQHF.

V usage is TRBV5-1 and J usage is TRBJ1-2; possibly TRBD1 for D (5 bases). Germline assignment: CDR1 SGHRS and CDR2 YFSETQ. The CDR3 is made up of 15 amino acids. Trimming cost V 0 bases and J 8 bases, with 17 bases left between them. CDR3 sequence (DNA): TGCGCCAGCAGCTTGGGCAGCCCGGGGGTAAGGGGCTACACCTTC. It is translated as CASSLGSPGVRGYTF.

The chain couples TRBV6-2 or TRBV6-3 to TRBJ2-5; possible D gene TRBD2, 7 bases. The CDR3 has 14 residues. V was clipped by 2 bases and J by 5 bases, with 12 bases between them. Germline V CDR1 and CDR2: MNHEY, SVGEGT. DNA for the CDR3: TGTGCCAGCAGTTACATCAGGGGAGGGGAGACCCAGTACTTC. This gives the protein CASSYIRGGETQYF.

V usage is TRBV7-9 and J usage is TRBJ1-5, with D perhaps TRBD1 (5 bases). Trimming took off 0 bases at V and 4 bases at J, with 10 bases between the two ends. The CDR3 runs 15 residues. CDR1 and CDR2 (germline): SEHNR, FQNEAQ (reference sequence). DNA for the CDR3: TGTGCCAGCAGCTTAGCAGGGGCATGGAATCAGCCCCAGCATTTT. Its protein product is CASSLAGAWNQPQHF.

V and J are TRBV10-2 and TRBJ2-1, with TRBD2 as a possible D gene (7 bases). The CDR3 contains 15 residues. The V gene's germline CDR1 is WSHSY and CDR2 SAAADI. V lost 6 bases, J lost 3 bases, and 15 bases lay in between. The CDR3 DNA is TGCGCCAGCAGCGAGGGGGGGGGACGCTACAATGAGCAGTTCTTC. It codes for CASSEGGGRYNEQFF.

V is TRBV7-8 and J is TRBJ1-6, with TRBD1 matching over 8 bases. The CDR3 has 15 residues. Trimming cost V 4 bases and J 9 bases; bases outside gene matches: 8. The germline V gene encodes CDR1 SGHVS and CDR2 FQNEAQ. CDR3 in amino acids: CASSSRTGSRSPLHF. The CDR3 bases are TGTGCCAGCAGCTCCCGGACAGGGAGTCGTTCACCCCTCCACTTT.

This clone appeared a single time. The identical CDR3 is also encoded by other nucleotide sequences in the sample. The chain links TRBV28 to TRBJ1-5; no clear D. CDR1 MDHEN and CDR2 SYDVKM come from the germline V gene. V was pared by 1 base and J by 7 bases, with 11 bases between. This CDR3 is built from 14 residues. CDR3: CASSLLRGNQPQHF. As DNA, the CDR3 is TGTGCCAGCAGTTTATTGCGGGGTAACCAGCCCCAGCATTTT.